This T cell receptor (beta chain) was identified during a study of T cell clonality in common variable immunodeficiency. Profiling relied on immunoSEQ multiplex PCR, and the TCRdb table lists in-frame clones only, not all of them. The sample lists some 64,000 clones, none appearing once, the ten largest making up about 1.5%. At least ten counts were recorded for this clone. The read gets to within 3 residues of the CDR3 end, and the germline J gene fills in the rest. The CDR3 is made up of 15 amino acids. Trimming took off 0 bases at V and 5 bases at J, with 17 bases between the two ends. Germline CDR1 and CDR2: DFQATT and SNEGSKA (reference sequence).

This sequence originates from a person aged 18 to 70 in good health. Sequenced input: peripheral blood mononuclear cells. This rearrangement joins TRBV20-1 to TRBJ2-7, with TRBD2 as a possible D gene (6 bases). CDR3 DNA (partial): TGCAGTGCTAGAGATTTTGGGGGGATCCGTGACGAG. The encoded protein is CSARDFGGIRDE. The CDR3 in full is CSARDFGGIRDEQYF.